This TCR beta chain stems from a study of CD8+ T cells in alopecia areata. Across the whole study: Dosing with tofacitinib proceeded for 6 to 18 months, followed by 6 months off drug.

The germline V gene encodes CDR1 SGHAT and CDR2 FQDESV (reference sequence). V was cut by 3 bases and J by 3 bases, with 13 bases left in between. This CDR3 has 15 amino acids. As to this clone: The antigen is not known.

Extracted from the samples, RNA was reverse transcribed into cDNA to serve as the sequencing template. Clones were read by immunoSEQ multiplex PCR, and TCRdb kept only the in-frame ones, dropping some. The data contain around 190,000 clones, approximately 61% of them singletons. Whole-study results and caveats: Having just one nonresponder leaves the connection between baseline CD8+ expansion and response unresolved.

Noted treatment: oral pan-JAK inhibitor, 5-10 mg twice daily. Peripheral blood and lesional scalp punch biopsies were taken from alopecia areata patients. This TCR came from a human donor with alopecia areata. This chain joins TRBV11-1 and TRBJ2-3; perhaps TRBD1 as D (6 bases). The sample here was CD4+ T cells sorted from blood, taken at week 24, from a patient treated with tofacitinib. The DNA of the CDR3 is TGTGCCAGCAGCTTCCCGGACAGAGAGACAGATACGCAGTATTTT. Protein product: CASSFPDRETDTQYF.